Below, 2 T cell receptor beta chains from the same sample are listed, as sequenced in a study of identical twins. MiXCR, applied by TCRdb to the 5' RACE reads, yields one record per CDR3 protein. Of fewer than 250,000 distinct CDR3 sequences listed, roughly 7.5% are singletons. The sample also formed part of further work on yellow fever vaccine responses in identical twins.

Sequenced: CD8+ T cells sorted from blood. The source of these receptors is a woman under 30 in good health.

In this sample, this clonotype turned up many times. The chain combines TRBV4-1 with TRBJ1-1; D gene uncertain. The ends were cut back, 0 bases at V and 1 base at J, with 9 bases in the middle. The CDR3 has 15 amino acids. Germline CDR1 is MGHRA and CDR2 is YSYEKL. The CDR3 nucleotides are TGCGCCAGCAGCCAAGATGAGGCGGAGAACACTGAAGCTTTCTTT. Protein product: CASSQDEAENTEAFF.

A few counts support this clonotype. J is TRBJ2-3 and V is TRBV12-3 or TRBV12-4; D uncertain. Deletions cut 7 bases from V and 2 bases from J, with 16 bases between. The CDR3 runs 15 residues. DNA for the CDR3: TGTGCCAGCAACGCCCTGGGCTCGGTCACAGATACGCAGTATTTT. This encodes CASNALGSVTDTQYF.